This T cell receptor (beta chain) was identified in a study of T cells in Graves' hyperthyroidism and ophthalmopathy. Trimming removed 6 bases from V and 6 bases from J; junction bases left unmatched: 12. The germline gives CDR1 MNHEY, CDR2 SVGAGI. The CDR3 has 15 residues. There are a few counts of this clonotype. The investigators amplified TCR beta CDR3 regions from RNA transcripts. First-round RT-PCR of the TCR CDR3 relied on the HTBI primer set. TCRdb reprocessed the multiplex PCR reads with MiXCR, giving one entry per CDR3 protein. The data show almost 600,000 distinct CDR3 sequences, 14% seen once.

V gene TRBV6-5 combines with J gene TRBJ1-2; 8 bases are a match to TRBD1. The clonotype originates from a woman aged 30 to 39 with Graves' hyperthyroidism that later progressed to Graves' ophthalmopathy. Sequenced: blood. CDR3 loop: CASSSGTDRVNGYTF. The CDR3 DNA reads TGTGCCAGCAGCTCCGGCACGGACAGGGTCAATGGCTACACCTTC.